This T cell receptor (beta chain) was recovered during a study of control samples from healthy donors and cancer patients. Sequencing was performed with immunoSEQ multiplex PCR; in TCRdb, only in-frame clones are kept and a portion is missing. The table lists 110,000 or so clones, about 89% of them singletons. This CDR3 contains 13 residues. CDR1 SNHLY and CDR2 FYNNEI come from the germline V gene. V lost 7 bases and J lost 10, with 14 bases in between. The V and J genes are TRBV2 and TRBJ1-6; D not certain. Material: blood. The receptor was derived from a woman between 50 and 59 years old in good health. CDR3 loop: CASTREPGSPLHF. CDR3 in DNA: TGTGCCAGCACACGGGAGCCGGGGTCACCCCTCCACTTT.